These T cell receptor beta chains were read from a single sample in a study of regulatory T cells in long-lasting Graves disease. Using its own MiXCR run on the multiplex PCR reads, TCRdb lists one record per CDR3 protein. The table has 250,000 to 300,000 distinct CDR3 sequences, 20% to 25% seen once; the top ten hold more than 55%. The source material was peripheral blood mononuclear cells (PBMCs), sampled when the disease was refractory, from a patient treated with antithyroid drugs. These receptors were obtained from a female donor with Graves disease. Each CDR3 is given with its conserved first and last residue. A D gene is named only where the DNA matches it firmly.

TRBV28	17	TRBJ2-7	NA	CASSFEEGAGSSYEQYF
TRBV3-2	12	TRBJ1-2	NA	CASLAPLRGYTF
TRBV6-5	15	TRBJ2-7	TRBD1	CASSYEGTGAREQYF
TRBV27	13	TRBJ2-7	NA	CASSPTENYEQYF
TRBV20-1	13	TRBJ2-5	NA	CSAPGDTQETQYF
TRBV5-1	15	TRBJ2-7	NA	CASSLGHTETYEQYF
TRBV12-3/TRBV12-4	14	TRBJ2-5	TRBD2	CASRPAGSTETQYF
TRBV10-3	14	TRBJ1-2	NA	CAISELEGMAGYTF
TRBV20-1	13	TRBJ2-7	NA	CSATPHSPYEQYF
TRBV15	17	TRBJ2-6	NA	CATSRDPSEAGANVLTF
TRBV6-1	12	TRBJ1-1	TRBD1	CASSPDRAEAFF
TRBV28	12	TRBJ2-7	NA	CASSLGGTGQYF
TRBV6-1	16	TRBJ1-1	TRBD1	CASRATGTRMNTEAFF
TRBV18	15	TRBJ1-3	NA	CASSPPGAAGNTIYF
TRBV28	15	TRBJ2-3	TRBD2	CASSLGSGSTDTQYF
TRBV20-1	14	TRBJ2-7	NA	CSARKLGQTYEQYF
TRBV7-2	17	TRBJ1-5	TRBD1	CASSLIGGTGSNQPQHF
TRBV7-9	14	TRBJ2-7	NA	CASSSPGATYEQYF
TRBV6-1	11	TRBJ1-2	NA	CASRENYGYTF
TRBV28	15	TRBJ2-7	NA	CASSVIDDRNYEQYF
TRBV24-1	13	TRBJ1-1	NA	CATSDRTDTEAFF
TRBV25-1	13	TRBJ2-7	NA	CASSELGRREQYF
TRBV19	14	TRBJ1-1	TRBD1	CASSIEGGMAEAFF
TRBV2	16	TRBJ2-7	TRBD2	CASSVLGRLAGDEQYF
TRBV7-2	13	TRBJ1-2	NA	CASSPTVNYGYTF
TRBV20-1	18	TRBJ1-3	TRBD1	CSARDSGAGGSSGNTIYF
TRBV28	17	TRBJ2-5	TRBD2	CASKISGLAGVQETQYF
TRBV28	14	TRBJ1-1	NA	CASSAPRVSAEAFF
TRBV7-9	12	TRBJ1-1	TRBD1	CASSVGTGEAFF
TRBV29-1	13	TRBJ1-1	NA	CNAAGVTDTEAFF
TRBV7-2	15	TRBJ2-4	TRBD1	CASSSTTGQGYIQYF
TRBV19	14	TRBJ1-2	NA	CASSLDKEFYGYTF
TRBV7-8	20	TRBJ2-3	TRBD2	CASSLGVTSAGGRGTDTQYF
TRBV29-1	15	TRBJ2-7	NA	CSVEGVQESSYEQYF
TRBV25-1	15	TRBJ2-7	NA	CASSEWGVDAYEQYF
TRBV20-1	18	TRBJ2-3	TRBD1	CSAVKLGLTGIFTDTQYF
TRBV2	15	TRBJ1-3	TRBD1	CASVLDRSSGNTIYF
TRBV29-1	12	TRBJ2-5	NA	CSVRPHGETQYF
TRBV7-2	18	TRBJ2-7	TRBD2	CASSPGLADLRWGYEQYF
TRBV18	14	TRBJ2-5	NA	CASSPGLAQETQYF
TRBV28	14	TRBJ1-4	NA	CASSSGHSNEKLFF
TRBV15	14	TRBJ1-6	TRBD1	CATSGGTVWSPLHF
TRBV29-1	13	TRBJ2-7	TRBD1	CSVISGQGTGQYF
TRBV28	12	TRBJ1-1	NA	CASSFGALQAFF